A single sample is the source of the 9 T cell receptor beta chains below, sequenced in a study of T cells in Graves' hyperthyroidism and ophthalmopathy. TCR beta CDR3 regions were amplified from RNA transcripts. Carried out on the TCR CDR3, a first-round RT-PCR used the HTBI primer set. TCRdb itself ran the multiplex PCR reads through MiXCR, one entry per CDR3 protein. In the table there are around 33,000 distinct CDR3 sequences, around half of which are singletons. Sequenced material: blood. The receptors originated from a woman between 50 and 59 years old with Graves' hyperthyroidism that later progressed to Graves' ophthalmopathy.

Notes on this clonotype: A read error may be the cause here, since a much bigger clone is one base away. V gene TRBV30 combines with J gene TRBJ2-7; possibly TRBD1 for D (6 bases). The CDR3 loop spans 14 amino acids. CDR1 is GTSNPN and CDR2 is SVGIG in the germline V gene (reference sequence). CDR3 region: CAWSRGSLSYGQYF. The CDR3 nucleotides read TGTGCCTGGAGCAGGGGATCGTTATCCTACGGGCAGTACTTC.

The chain combines TRBV7-2 with TRBJ2-1; 9 bases fit TRBD1. Looked up from germline, CDR1 is SGHTA and CDR2 is FQGNSA. The trim removed 5 bases at V and 8 bases at J, leaving 4 bases unmatched. The CDR3 contains 13 residues. The CDR3, as DNA: TGTGCCAGCAGCCAGGACAGGGGCCATGAGCAGTTCTTC. Translating it yields CASSQDRGHEQFF.

This clonotype has a count of ten or more. The gene calls are TRBV19 and TRBJ2-5, with TRBD2 matching 10 bases. This CDR3 spans 16 amino acids. Germline CDR1 LNHDA, CDR2 SQIVND (reference sequence). Unmatched junction bases numbered 6, after V lost 5 bases and J lost 0 bases. CDR3 residues: CASSFGTSVYQETQYF. Written as DNA, the CDR3 is TGTGCCAGTAGTTTCGGGACTAGCGTATACCAAGAGACCCAGTACTTC.

The CDR3 region has the DNA TGTGCCAGCAGCATGGCAGCTAGCACAGATACGCAGTATTTT. Translating gives CASSMAASTDTQYF. The V and J genes are TRBV11-3 and TRBJ2-3; D call uncertain. The V gene's germline CDR1 is SGHNT and CDR2 YENEEA. There are 14 residues in the CDR3. V shed 5 bases and J shed 0 bases, with 9 bases lying between them.

The chain couples TRBV7-8 to TRBJ1-2; weak D call: TRBD1 (6 bases). The length of the CDR3 is 14 residues. Germline-derived CDR1 and CDR2 are SGHVS and FQNEAQ. With 1 base removed from V and 12 bases from J, the gap between germline ends came to 18 bases. CDR3: CASSLVLRGSGNTF. The DNA of the CDR3 is TGTGCCAGCAGCTTAGTCCTCAGGGGCTCTGGAAACACCTTC.

This clonotype has a single count. The chain uses TRBV2 and TRBJ2-5; TRBD1 agrees at 10 bases. The V gene's germline CDR1 is SNHLY and CDR2 FYNNEI. There are 13 residues in the CDR3. J was trimmed by 5 bases and V by 9 bases; bases with no gene match: 6. CDR3 loop: CARGGQGTETQYF. CDR3 in DNA: TGTGCCAGGGGGGGACAGGGGACCGAGACCCAGTACTTC.

This clonotype was recorded a few times. The chain recombines TRBV12-5 with TRBJ2-2, with a possible D match to TRBD2 (5 bases). Per the germline V gene, CDR1 is LGHNT and CDR2 is FRNRAP. This CDR3 contains 15 residues. Trimming stripped 0 bases from V and 5 bases from J, with 10 bases between. CDR3 bases: TGTGCTAGTGGTTTGGTTGGAGGAAGAACCGGGGAGCTGTTTTTT. This encodes CASGLVGGRTGELFF.

Ten or more counts support this clonotype. The rearrangement joins TRBV12-5 to TRBJ1-2; 9 nucleotides match TRBD1. The V segment lost 1 base and the J segment 4 bases; nucleotides outside the gene matches: 4. This CDR3 spans 15 amino acids. Germline V gene data show CDR1 as LGHNT and CDR2 as FRNRAP. CDR3 DNA sequence: TGTGCTAGTGGTTTGGACCCGGGACAGGGCTATGGCTACACCTTC. Its translation: CASGLDPGQGYGYTF.

The chain employs TRBV14 and TRBJ2-7, with 10 positions matching TRBD1. V lost 2 bases and J lost 3; bases outside the gene matches: 10. Per germline, CDR1 SGHDN and CDR2 FVKESK. This CDR3 spans 17 amino acids. The CDR3 DNA is TGTGCCAGCAGCCAAAGGGACAGGGGTGGCTTTGGCTACGAGCAGTACTTC. Amino acid sequence: CASSQRDRGGFGYEQYF.